This TCR beta chain is from a study of cytomegalovirus exposure and HLA in healthy donors (dated by TCRdb to about 2017). Background for the entire study: According to an earlier analysis of 587 of the donors, some 180 million T cells yielded 90 million to 130 million unique TCR beta sequences and more than 250 Gb of sequence data. An early release covering approximately 600 HLA-typed donors comprised around 300 gigabases of sequencing data and 85 million or so unique TCR sequences. Among the roughly 400 genotyped donors, about 85% belonged to the genetic ancestry cluster associated with self-reported Caucasian donors. The study aimed to test whether cataloging public T cell receptors could reveal signatures of past pathogen exposure. The study profiled the T cell repertoires of 500 to 800 subjects by immunosequencing and related them to cytomegalovirus serostatus. A separate validation cohort of some 130 different subjects was used in addition to the approximately 700-subject first cohort. High-throughput TCR immunosequencing, statistical association of individual TCRs with disease status, and machine learning were combined to predict cytomegalovirus infection status. A later analysis re-examined previously published TCR beta repertoires from more than 650 donors and added high-resolution HLA genotyping to investigate patterns of TCR occurrence. The later analysis used no new phenotypic data to find candidate immune exposures, relying instead on TCR beta sequences and their occurrence across donors. An earlier analysis of 500 to 750 of the donors applied high-throughput TCR beta sequencing to assess whether each TCR beta V gene segment acted as functional or pseudogenic. Donor age, sex, ethnicity and CMV serostatus were compiled together with the repertoire data. A later genetic analysis used genome-wide SNP genotypes for about three fifths of the 666 donors, treating that subset as a discovery cohort. All discovery cohort repertoires had been generated on a single sequencing platform. HLA typing covered class I and class II loci at four-digit resolution. The number of typed donors differed by locus: 629-630 for A, B, C, DRB1 and DQB1; 500 to 550 for DQA1; some 590 for DPA1; and about 450 for DPB1. Because of strong linkage in the cohort, four to six DR-DQ haplotypes were treated as single units for association and clustering. On average, approximately 250,000 unique TCR beta nucleotide sequences were sequenced per donor among a few hundred genotyped donors of the cohort, with 15% to 20% of those sequences being non-productive. Paper-wide results and their limitations: Because HLA typing was missing for some donors at each locus, association tests included only the typed subset. In a later analysis, HLA-associated TCR beta chains were found to be more clonally expanded and to have lower generation probabilities than equally common non-associated chains. Linkage disequilibrium might explain the correlated functional status among segregating V segments, but an unknown experimental factor could not be excluded. According to a later analysis, most CMV-associated TCR beta chains appeared to be HLA-restricted, and the HLA associations seemed to be driven largely by CMV exposure. In an earlier analysis of about 600 of the donors, most TCR beta V segments appeared in productive rearrangements about 90% or about 30% of the time, broadly matching IMGT annotations. The authors suggested that the approach could potentially be generalized to other disease states and immunological phenotypes. Several of the top co-occurrence clusters appeared to be linked to parvovirus B19, influenza, CMV and Epstein-Barr virus, according to a later analysis. An association between a missense DCLRE1C variant and V-gene and J-gene trimming of TCR beta chains was found in a later genetic analysis and replicated in an independent cohort. Strong co-occurrence of HLA alleles, especially DR and DQ, made assigning TCR associations to individual alleles difficult. Presence/absence analyses assumed roughly uniform sequencing depth across donors, an assumption that may not hold. The sequencing pipeline was judged likely to have produced a cluster of highly shared sequence variants as a technical artifact. A later analysis found that TCR association rates varied across HLA loci, with DRB1 alleles showing the most associated TCRs and HLA-C alleles the fewest. In both the original and validation cohorts, the classifier was reported to diagnose cytomegalovirus status with high specificity and sensitivity. In a later genetic analysis, fewer N-insertions in productive TCRs were reported among donors in an Asian-associated ancestry cluster than the roughly 700-donor mean. A further reported finding was that TCR beta sequences accurately predicted the HLA-A and HLA-B alleles for most subjects in the first cohort. At a false discovery rate of 0.05, a later analysis linked 16,000 or so TCR beta sequences to specific HLA alleles. The earlier analysis of around 600 of the donors excluded roughly 17 rarely observed V segments, including chromosome 9 orphons, because counts were too low. For the cohort, immune exposure information was limited to CMV serostatus. The 87-base-pair reads could not distinguish some IMGT-functional V segments, including TRBV6-2 and TRBV6-3, so those segments were excluded. A total of about 180 TCR beta chains were listed by the study as associated with cytomegalovirus. This cohort had only TCR beta chains sequenced, and the lack of alpha or paired-chain data limited which features could be detected. Across donors, most TCR sequences were observed very rarely, whereas some public TCRs were present in many individuals. A few of the identified cytomegalovirus-associated TCR beta chains were confirmed in vitro to be specific for cytomegalovirus antigens.

The library was obtained by the immunoSEQ multiplex PCR assay. For the multiplex PCR, a mixture combining 60 forward primers for TCR Vbeta segments and 13 reverse primers for TCR Jbeta segments was used. A multiplex PCR assay on genomic DNA amplified the CDR3 region of rearranged TCR beta genes. On the Illumina HiSeq System, the amplified TCR beta libraries were sequenced as 87-base-pair reads. From the authors' description of their analysis: Across the roughly 600 repertoires, a later analysis counted around 80 million unique TCR beta chains, roughly 11 million of which were shared by at least two donors. Raw reads were error-corrected and collapsed into unique sequences with a nearest-neighbor algorithm that merged closely related sequences to remove PCR and sequencing errors. CDR3 sequences were aligned to IMGT reference sequences to assign V, D and J gene segments. For a sequence to be retained, at least a six-nucleotide match to both a V gene segment and a J gene segment was required. Rearrangements were called productive when the CDR3 lacked stop codons and stayed in frame with V and J; all others were non-productive. CDR3 was defined according to IMGT convention as the region running from the second conserved V-encoded cysteine to the conserved J-encoded phenylalanine. The earlier analysis of 587 of the donors excluded sequences that lacked an unambiguous match to a single V gene segment. An earlier analysis of 500 to 700 of the donors classified V segments as functional when productive rearrangements were above 56.7% and as segregating when the standard deviation between donors was above 5%. A statistical classification framework was built to diagnose cytomegalovirus status from the catalog of TCR beta chain sequences. In a later analysis, TCR nucleotide sequences were compared against IMGT/GENE-DB human TR gene sequences so that V and J genes could be assigned. In a later analysis, CDR3 sequences and most-parsimonious VDJ recombination scenarios were assigned using the TCRdist pipeline. A later analysis defined each TCR beta chain by its CDR3 amino acid sequence plus V-gene family, and excluded reads lacking a unique V-gene family. To address suspected cross-contamination and a sequencing artifact, a later analysis removed some 620 highly shared, low-generation-probability nucleotide sequences. In a later analysis, a clonal expansion index was calculated for each public chain from normalized within-repertoire ranks of inferred template counts. A later analysis computed generation probabilities with a VDJ recombination model fitted to out-of-frame rearrangements, and checked the results against IGoR. In a later analysis, hypergeometric tests were used to score TCR-TCR, TCR-HLA and TCR-CMV co-occurrence, with a repertoire-size bias correction applied to TCR pairs. False discovery rates were estimated in a later analysis by permuting HLA or CMV assignments 20 times. A later analysis grouped co-occurring TCRs with DBSCAN, adding TCRdist sequence similarity when clustering within HLA-allele-positive subsets. Repertoires with fewer than 30,000 or more than 120,000 public chains were left out of co-occurrence clustering, as were about five repertoires with anomalous nucleotide sharing. TCRdb re-hosts the immuneACCESS table, in-frame sequences only. Its copies lack some clones; in the studies checked, an unresolved V gene accounts for under half of them, and the cause for the rest is not known. That table gives V, J and clone size, and the DNA gave D and trimming. The sample table contains around 78,000 clones; only one count was recorded for 72% of them. The top ten clones comprise approximately 10% of the sample.

In the germline V gene (reference sequence), CDR1 corresponds to MNHEY and CDR2 to SMNVEV. From its cysteine to its phenylalanine, the CDR3 spans 13 amino acids. Only the CDR3 portion is preserved as DNA: 39 bases, with reading frame beginning at the first base. V is reduced by 6 bases and J by 1 base, leaving a spacing of 9 bases between them. The cohort was made up of roughly 670 healthy bone marrow donors. At the time of sampling, all cohort members were nominally healthy, though unrecorded immune exposures were likely present. The donor was CMV seropositive and belonged to the group of around 300 seropositive cohort members. Every donor gave a peripheral blood sample, and the peripheral blood mononuclear cells from that sample were used for TCR beta sequencing. The Qiagen DNeasy Blood Extraction Kit was used to extract genomic DNA from the blood cell samples. In its sample, this clone was seen a few times. Its antigen remains undetermined. Qualities for individual bases were not recorded, and no much larger clone is one base off.

The chain joins TRBV27 to TRBJ1-1, with a tentative D gene TRBD1 over 6 matching bases. Material for sequencing was PBMCs. The TCR originated in a woman between 40 and 55 years old in good health and CMV-seropositive. The CDR3 region has the sequence CASRAQGNTEAFF. DNA sequence: TGTGCCAGCAGGGCACAGGGGAACACTGAAGCTTTCTTT.